The 29 T cell receptor beta chains in this list originate from one sample, sequenced in a study of neurological immune-mediated disorders. TCRdb re-called the 5' RACE reads with MiXCR, one entry per CDR3 protein. The sample has some 60,000 distinct CDR3 sequences; more than 4% are singletons. Input material: PBMCs. The origin of the receptors is a woman in her forties or fifties with multiple sclerosis.

This clonotype was observed many times. This chain joins TRBV12-3 or TRBV12-4 and TRBJ2-6; no definite D call. The CDR3 loop spans 14 amino acids. The ends were cut back, 5 bases at V and 0 bases at J, with 5 bases in the middle. CDR3 DNA sequence: TGTGCCAGCAGTCGAATCTCTGGGGCCAACGTCCTGACTTTC. It specifies CASSRISGANVLTF.

Comment on this clonotype: One end of the junction is discordant with germline, which a read error may explain. The chain combines TRBV5-6 with TRBJ1-5; maybe TRBD1 (5 bases). The CDR3 contains 18 residues. Per germline, CDR1 SGHDT and CDR2 YYEEEE. As DNA, the CDR3 is TGTGCCAGCAGCTCGTGGGGGTCGGAGACCATGGGCAATCAGCCCCAGAATTTT. Protein: CASSSWGSETMGNQPQNF.

This clonotype is categorized as large (0.1 to 1%). This chain links TRBV28 with TRBJ2-7, with 8 bases that match TRBD2. This CDR3 is built from 16 residues. Per the germline V gene, CDR1 is MDHEN and CDR2 is SYDVKM. Trimming cost V 7 bases and J 3 bases; bases outside gene matches: 14. CDR3: CASTVNGAGGLYEQYF. The CDR3 nucleotides read TGTGCCAGCACCGTGAATGGGGCGGGGGGCCTCTACGAGCAGTACTTC.

This chain connects TRBV6-5 to TRBJ1-4; 7 bases map to TRBD1. Germline V gene lookup returns CDR1 MNHEY and CDR2 SVGAGI. The V gene end was trimmed by 5 bases and the J gene end by 4 bases; junction bases not matched to a gene: 4. CDR3 length: 14 residues. The DNA for the CDR3 is TGTGCCAGCAGTCTGCGACAGGGTAATGAAAAACTGTTTTTT. It encodes CASSLRQGNEKLFF.

A few counts support this clonotype. This rearrangement joins TRBV9 to TRBJ2-7, with D perhaps TRBD1 (6 bases). V was trimmed by 2 bases and J by 5 bases, leaving 11 bases between them. Germline V gives CDR1 SGDLS, CDR2 YYNGEE. The CDR3 consists of 13 residues. Here the CDR3 reads CASSVYRAHEQYF. In DNA form, the CDR3 reads TGTGCCAGCAGCGTGTACAGGGCGCACGAGCAGTACTTC.

There are many counts of this clonotype. Germline is not matched at one junction end, which may reflect a read error. The gene calls are TRBV7-9 and TRBJ2-5, with 7 positions matching TRBD1. The germline gives CDR1 SEHNR, CDR2 FQNEAQ (reference sequence). The CDR3 runs 15 residues. CDR3 in amino acids: CASSRDSLTQATQYF. DNA of the CDR3: TGTGCCAGCAGCCGGGACAGCCTTACCCAAGCGACCCAGTACTTC.

This clonotype was observed a handful of times. J is TRBJ2-1 and V is TRBV11-2; a weak D match, TRBD1 (6 bases). Germline-derived CDR1 and CDR2 are SGHAT and FQNNGV. The CDR3 is 14 residues long. Trimming took off 5 bases at V and 5 bases at J, with 13 bases between the two ends. The chain's CDR3 is CASSPPAGDNEQFF. The CDR3 DNA follows: TGTGCCAGCAGCCCGCCGGCAGGGGACAATGAGCAGTTCTTC.

This clonotype was recorded at least ten times. This may stem from a read error, because a much larger clone lies one nucleotide away. The gene calls are TRBV7-2 and TRBJ2-1; D ambiguous. This CDR3 contains 13 residues. In germline, CDR1 is SGHTA, CDR2 FQGNSA. The ends were cut back, 5 bases at V and 0 bases at J, with 5 bases in the middle. CDR3 nucleotide sequence: TGTGCCAGCAGCCCGAGCTCCTACAATGAGCAGTTCTTC. Translating gives CASSPSSYNEQFF.

This clonotype was seen many times. The chain employs TRBV7-8 and TRBJ2-2, with TRBD2 identical over 9 bases. The CDR3 has 15 amino acids. CDR1 SGHVS and CDR2 FQNEAQ come from the germline V gene. Unmatched junction bases numbered 7, after V lost 5 bases and J lost 6 bases. CDR3 residues: CASSPGVAGAGELFF. The CDR3 DNA reads as TGTGCCAGCAGCCCCGGTGTAGCGGGGGCCGGGGAGCTGTTTTTT. The variable domain in full, completed from reference TRBV7-8 and TRBJ2-2, reads GAGVSQSPRYKVAKRGQDVALRCDPISGHVSLFWYQQALGQGPEFLTYFQNEAQLDKSGLPSDRFFAERPEGSVSTLKIQRTQQEDSAVYLCASSPGVAGAGELFFGEGSRLTVL.

This clonotype was counted at least ten times. The chain is built from TRBV12-3 or TRBV12-4 and TRBJ2-1, with D unresolved. V shed 3 bases and J shed 0 bases, with 6 bases lying between them. This CDR3 has 14 residues. For the CDR3, the DNA is TGTGCCAGCAGTTTTATGAGCTCCTACAATGAGCAGTTCTTC. Its translation: CASSFMSSYNEQFF.

This clonotype was seen ten or more times. The gene calls are TRBV29-1 and TRBJ1-2; maybe TRBD1 (5 bases). Trimming took 0 bases from V and 5 from J, leaving 10 bases between them. This CDR3 has 13 amino acids. CDR1 is SQVTM, CDR2 ANQGSEA, per germline. The CDR3 loop is CSVEEGVGYGYTF. As DNA, the CDR3 is TGCAGCGTTGAAGAGGGGGTGGGGTATGGCTACACCTTC.

This clonotype was counted ten times or more. The rearrangement joins TRBV5-1 to TRBJ1-2; D perhaps matches TRBD1 (5 bases). The V end was cut by 6 bases, the J end by 5 bases, with 23 bases between. Germline assignment: CDR1 SGHRS and CDR2 YFSETQ. The CDR3 contains 16 residues. This chain's CDR3 is CASKALYEGQEYGYTF. CDR3 in DNA: TGCGCCAGCAAGGCTCTGTACGAAGGACAAGAATATGGCTACACCTTC.

This clonotype was seen at least ten times. V is TRBV20-1 and J is TRBJ2-5; D is tentatively TRBD1 or TRBD2 (5 bases each). The CDR3 has 14 residues. Germline lookup yields CDR1 DFQATT and CDR2 SNEGSKA (reference sequence). Deletions cut 6 bases from V and 2 bases from J, with 16 bases between. This chain's CDR3 is CSASGRTKQETQYF. The CDR3 DNA sequence: TGCAGTGCATCGGGACGGACGAAACAAGAGACCCAGTACTTC.

This clonotype came up a few times. This chain joins TRBV30 and TRBJ2-1, with D hard to call. The CDR3 totals 11 residues. Trimming took off 5 bases at V and 7 bases at J, with 9 bases between the two ends. The germline V gene has CDR1 GTSNPN and CDR2 SVGIG (reference sequence). The CDR3 sequence: CAWGRFNEQFF. CDR3 in DNA: TGTGCCTGGGGACGATTTAATGAGCAGTTCTTC. Full variable domain (rest looked up from reference TRBV30 and TRBJ2-1): SQTIHQWPATLVQPVGSPLSLECTVEGTSNPNLYWYRQAAGRGLQLLFYSVGIGQISSEVPQNLSASRPQDRQFILSSKKLLLSDSGFYLCAWGRFNEQFFGPGTRLTVL.

At least ten counts were recorded for this clonotype. The chain recombines TRBV20-1 with TRBJ1-5; a possible D gene is TRBD1 (6 bases). The germline V gene encodes CDR1 DFQATT and CDR2 SNEGSKA (reference sequence). CDR3 length: 13 residues. Trimming removed 6 bases at V and 10 bases at J, with 19 bases between. The CDR3 DNA reads as TGCAGTGCCCGAGAGGCGGGGGCGATTCCCCAGCATTTT. Translating it yields CSAREAGAIPQHF.

The table lists this clonotype with many counts. The V call is TRBV7-2, the J call TRBJ1-5; the match to TRBD1 covers 7 bases. Germline V lookup: CDR1 SGHTA, CDR2 FQGNSA. J was trimmed by 7 bases and V by 5 bases; bases with no gene match: 11. CDR3 size: 15 residues. In nucleotides, the CDR3 is TGTGCCAGCAGCCAGGGGGTCAGGGAGGCGCAGCCCCAGCATTTT. Amino acid sequence: CASSQGVREAQPQHF.

This clonotype was counted ten times or more. V gene TRBV5-1 combines with J gene TRBJ2-3; 12 bases are shared with TRBD2. Germline V gene data show CDR1 as SGHRS and CDR2 as YFSETQ. Trimming removed 4 bases from V and 3 bases from J; junction bases left unmatched: 6. There are 16 residues in the CDR3. CDR3 in DNA: TGCGCCAGCAGCAGAACTAGCGGGGGGCCGACAGATACGCAGTATTTT. Its translation: CASSRTSGGPTDTQYF.

This clonotype turned up a few times. The chain employs TRBV20-1 and TRBJ2-7, with unresolved D. The V end lost 6 bases, the J end lost 6 bases, and 12 bases lay between the germline ends. CDR1 is DFQATT and CDR2 is SNEGSKA in the germline V gene (reference sequence). The CDR3 has 11 residues. The CDR3 loop is CSAQAEGEQYV. DNA of the CDR3: TGCAGTGCCCAGGCGGAAGGCGAGCAGTACGTC.

This clonotype was counted at least ten times. The chain is built from TRBV7-2 and TRBJ1-2; D gene ambiguous. Trimming shortened V by 5 bases and J by 4 bases, and 8 bases separated the two germline ends. The CDR3 is 12 amino acids. Germline-derived CDR1 and CDR2 are SGHTA and FQGNSA. The CDR3 coding sequence is TGTGCCAGCAGCGGAGAGACCTATGGCTACACCTTC. Its protein is CASSGETYGYTF.

Many counts were recorded for this clonotype. The J gene is TRBJ1-2, the V gene TRBV12-3 or TRBV12-4; D is possibly TRBD1 (5 bases). V gave up 6 bases and J gave up 3 bases, with 8 bases separating them. The CDR3 consists of 12 residues. Written as DNA, the CDR3 is TGTGCCAGCAGCAGGGATGACTATGGCTACACCTTC. This sequence encodes CASSRDDYGYTF.

In its sample, this clonotype was seen many times. The chain carries TRBV7-2 and TRBJ2-1; D could derive from TRBD1 or TRBD2 (5 bases each). Germline loops: CDR1 SGHTA, CDR2 FQGNSA. This CDR3 comprises 15 residues. The germline V and J ends were trimmed by 1 base and 5 bases, with 12 bases remaining between them. CDR3 in DNA: TGTGCCAGCAGCTTAGACCGTGGGACCCACAATGAGCAGTTCTTC. Amino acid sequence: CASSLDRGTHNEQFF.

This clonotype occurred many times. This chain uses TRBV12-3 or TRBV12-4 with TRBJ1-2, with a tentative D call TRBD1 (5 bases). Trimming left V 1 base short and J 3 bases short, with 15 bases between. The CDR3 contains 16 residues. The CDR3 is CASSLGSGQLYYGYTF. In DNA form, the CDR3 reads TGTGCCAGCAGTTTAGGGTCGGGGCAGCTCTACTATGGCTACACCTTC.

This clonotype has ten or more counts. The rearrangement links TRBV11-2 to TRBJ2-3, with no clear D. The germline CDR1 and CDR2 sequences are SGHAT and FQNNGV. The length of the CDR3 is 14 residues. Trimming stripped 1 base from V and 6 bases from J, with 11 bases between. The CDR3, as DNA: TGTGCCAGCAGCTTAGGAATGGGCAGGGATACGCAGTATTTT. Protein product: CASSLGMGRDTQYF.

This clonotype was seen at least ten times. The DNA for the CDR3 is TGCAGCGTTGATAAGGGGGCAAGGCCTCAGGAGACCCAGTACTTC. Protein product: CSVDKGARPQETQYF. The chain links TRBV29-1 to TRBJ2-5, with TRBD1 matching 7 bases. Germline loops: CDR1 SQVTM, CDR2 ANQGSEA. With V trimmed by 3 bases and J by 5 bases, 12 bases remained unmatched. There are 15 residues in the CDR3.

Ten or more counts support this clonotype. The genes are TRBV20-1 and TRBJ1-4; D gene ambiguous. The germline CDR1 and CDR2 sequences are DFQATT and SNEGSKA (reference sequence). V gave up 1 base and J gave up 6 bases, with 12 bases separating them. CDR3 length: 14 amino acids. CDR3 sequence: CSARGAYNDEKLFF. In DNA, the CDR3 is TGCAGTGCTAGAGGGGCCTACAACGATGAAAAACTGTTTTTT.

This clonotype was detected ten times or more. The chain joins TRBV12-3 or TRBV12-4 to TRBJ2-2; TRBD1 agrees at 7 bases. J lost 1 base, V lost 1 base, and 0 bases had no gene match. This CDR3 contains 15 residues. CDR3 nucleotides: TGTGCCAGCAGTTTAGGACAGGGGAACACCGGGGAGCTGTTTTTT. This codes for CASSLGQGNTGELFF.

The table lists this clonotype with many counts. The chain uses TRBV7-9 and TRBJ2-3; 8 bases map to TRBD2. The CDR3 totals 16 residues. CDR1 SEHNR and CDR2 FQNEAQ come from the germline V gene (reference sequence). V shed 3 bases and J 4 bases; nucleotides not matched to a gene: 9. In DNA, the CDR3 is TGTGCCAGCAGCTTCGGGACTAGAACGAACTCAGATACGCAGTATTTT. Its protein product is CASSFGTRTNSDTQYF.

Comments on this clonotype: Sequence at one end of the junction differs from germline and may be a read error. The V gene is TRBV20-1, the J gene TRBJ1-6, with 9 bases fitting TRBD1. CDR3 length equals 13 residues. Germline V gene sequence: CDR1 DFQATT, CDR2 SNEGSKA (reference sequence). The CDR3 DNA reads as TGCAGTGTAAGGACAGGGGAGAATTCACCCCTCAACTTT. It codes for CSVRTGENSPLNF.

This clonotype turned up a few times. V and J are TRBV2 and TRBJ1-1; 9 nucleotides align to TRBD1. Germline values: CDR1 SNHLY, CDR2 FYNNEI. The CDR3 has 12 residues. V lost 5 bases to trimming and J lost 11 bases; unmatched junction nucleotides: 6. The CDR3 bases are TGTGCCAGCAGTATCGACAGGGGGTTGGCTTTCTTT. It yields the protein CASSIDRGLAFF. Looking up the rest from reference TRBV2 and TRBJ1-1 gives the full variable domain: EPEVTQTPSHQVTQMGQEVILRCVPISNHLYFYWYRQILGQKVEFLVSFYNNEISEKSEIFDDQFSVERPDGSNFTLKIRSTKLEDSAMYFCASSIDRGLAFFGQGTRLTVV.